Listed here are 7 T cell receptor beta chains from one sample, sequenced in a study of blood T cell repertoires in COVID-19 (TCRdb year 2020). The library was generated by the immunoSEQ multiplex PCR assay. Entries here come from immuneACCESS through TCRdb and include only in-frame sequences with V and J called. Some clones fail to appear in such tables; in the studies checked, an unresolved V gene covers under half of the shortfall, and the cause of the remainder is unknown. This sample is represented by roughly 160,000 clones; less than 85% of them were singletons. The ten largest clones take up approximately 12% of the sample. The sequenced sample consisted of PBMCs or T cells enriched from blood (not recorded which). The receptors originated from a man aged 50 to 60 who had recovered from COVID-19.

This rearrangement joins TRBV15 to TRBJ1-6; 9 bases are a match to TRBD1. Germline assignment: CDR1 LNHNV and CDR2 YYDKDF (reference sequence). J lost 0 bases, V lost 2 bases, and 2 bases had no gene match. The CDR3 has 17 amino acids. The CDR3 here is CATSRRTGDSYNSPLHF. Written as DNA, the CDR3 is TGTGCCACCAGCAGACGGACAGGGGACTCCTATAATTCACCCCTCCACTTT.

The chain joins TRBV19 to TRBJ1-1; D gene uncertain. Trimming took 1 base from V and 1 from J, leaving 7 bases between them. The CDR3 runs 14 residues. Germline V gene data show CDR1 as LNHDA and CDR2 as SQIVND (reference sequence). In nucleotides, the CDR3 is TGTGCCAGTAGTATAGTAGGAGGGAACACTGAAGCTTTCTTT. This translates into CASSIVGGNTEAFF.

This chain links TRBV2 with TRBJ1-1, with a possible D match to TRBD1 (5 bases). V lost 4 bases to trimming and J lost 0 bases, with 9 bases between them. There are 14 residues in the CDR3. Germline V CDR1 and CDR2: SNHLY, FYNNEI. Here the CDR3 DNA reads TGTGCCAGCAGTGTGGGACTCATGAACACTGAAGCTTTCTTT. Its protein product is CASSVGLMNTEAFF.

The CDR3 sequence is CASSLTGATNTEAFF. CDR3 DNA: TGCGCCAGCAGCTTGACAGGGGCGACGAACACTGAAGCTTTCTTT. This chain joins TRBV5-1 and TRBJ1-1; TRBD1 matches at 7 bases. V trimming: 1 base; J trimming: 1 base; junction bases outside the gene matches: 4. Germline values: CDR1 SGHRS, CDR2 YFSETQ. This CDR3 is 15 amino acids long.

This clone has more than one count but fewer than ten. The V and J genes are TRBV7-6 and TRBJ1-1; tentative D call: TRBD1 (5 bases). The CDR3 covers 15 residues. Trimming left V 7 bases short and J 1 base short, with 16 bases between. Germline loops: CDR1 SGHVS, CDR2 FNYEAQ. CDR3: CASTQGLSGNTEAFF. The CDR3 nucleotides are TGTGCCAGCACCCAGGGACTTAGTGGGAACACTGAAGCTTTCTTT.

This clone was seen ten or more times. The CDR3 loop reads CASSRDTPQYGYTF. DNA of the CDR3: TGTGCCAGCAGCCGGGACACGCCGCAATATGGCTACACCTTC. This chain connects TRBV7-8 to TRBJ1-2; the D gene is possibly TRBD1 (6 bases). V lost 5 bases, J lost 5 bases, and 15 bases lay in between. CDR1 and CDR2 from the germline V gene are SGHVS and FQNEAQ. The CDR3 is 14 amino acids.

The CDR3 DNA sequence: TGTGCCAGCAGCTTAACTGGAGGGTTTGGCGGCACCGGGGAGCTGTTTTTT. Its translation: CASSLTGGFGGTGELFF. The rearrangement links TRBV7-3 to TRBJ2-2; tentatively, D is TRBD2 (6 bases). Between the trimmed V and J ends, which lost 0 bases and 4 bases, there was a span of 15 bases. The CDR3 has 17 amino acids. Per germline, CDR1 SGHTA and CDR2 FQGTGA. Full variable domain (outside the CDR3, taken from reference TRBV7-3 and TRBJ2-2): GAGVSQTPSNKVTEKGKYVELRCDPISGHTALYWYRQSLGQGPEFLIYFQGTGAADDSGLPNDRFFAVRPEGSVSTLKIQRTERGDSAVYLCASSLTGGFGGTGELFFGEGSRLTVL.